This T cell receptor (beta chain) originates from a study of PD-1 and CTLA-4 blockade in melanoma. TCRdb's table, derived via immunoSEQ multiplex PCR, lists solely in-frame clones and lacks some. Found here are roughly 30,000 clones, 85% to 95% of them singletons; the top ten hold 8.5% to 9%. From germline, CDR1 is LNHDA and CDR2 SQIVND (reference sequence). The V gene lost 3 bases and the J gene lost 0 bases, with 18 bases spanning the gap. The CDR3 length is 18 residues. Sequences were derived from CD8+ T cells from peripheral blood, sampled from a patient given anti-PD-1 treatment. V usage is TRBV19 and J usage is TRBJ1-5; the D gene is possibly TRBD1 (5 bases). This receptor was identified in a human donor with melanoma. CDR3: CASSIPGTDNYSNQPQHF. The CDR3, as DNA: TGTGCCAGTAGTATTCCCGGGACCGATAATTATAGCAATCAGCCCCAGCATTTT.